Included here is one TCR beta chain sequence, with context. What it binds is not known. This specimen comes from a study of T cells expressing NK-cell markers. On the study more broadly: Sorted T-cell subsets CD3+CD56+NKG2C+, CD3+CD56+NKG2C- and CD3+CD56-NKG2C+ were TCR beta-sequenced.

TCRdb reprocessed the 5' RACE reads and keeps a single row for each CDR3 protein, giving no DNA. This repertoire comprises about 370,000 distinct CDR3 sequences; its ten largest clones make up around 10%. Regarding the study as a whole: In a handful of donors, dominant NKG2C+ clonotypes were about 1.0-8% of CD8+ T cells. The study left the HCMV specificity of expanded NKG2C+ T cell clones unresolved. There were a handful of donors in whom these clonotypes also led the CD3+CD56-NKG2C+ fraction.

The sequence was obtained from a woman in her 50s in good health. Sequencing was performed on blood T cells: a sorted CD56 or NKG2C T cell subset, CD4+ or CD8+ T cells, or bulk PBMC T cells (not recorded which).

The CDR3 reads CASSQGLKNTDTQYF. The J gene is TRBJ2-3, the V gene TRBV4-1; checking the TCRdb D call of TRBD2 is not possible without DNA. The V gene's germline CDR1 is MGHRA and CDR2 YSYEKL. The CDR3 has 15 amino acids.